Following are 24 T cell receptor beta chains from one sample sequenced in a study of shared clonotypes between healthy human individuals. Profiling relied on immunoSEQ multiplex PCR, and the TCRdb table lists in-frame clones only, not all of them. The profile shows about 530,000 clones, about 96% of them singletons. The sequencing input was naive CD4+ T cells sorted from blood. The subset is: CD45RA+ positively selected. Receptor source: a woman aged 25 to 39 in good health.

V usage is TRBV28 and J usage is TRBJ2-7, with D uncertain. The V gene lost 2 bases and the J gene lost 6 bases, with 5 bases spanning the gap. There are 11 residues in the CDR3. Germline values: CDR1 MDHEN, CDR2 SYDVKM. The CDR3 nucleotides are TGTGCCAGCAGTTTAACGTTCGAGCAGTACTTC. Its protein is CASSLTFEQYF.

The CDR3 here is CASSRSVFYGRNTEAFF. The CDR3 bases are TGTGCCAGCAGCCGATCCGTATTTTATGGACGGAACACTGAAGCTTTCTTT. The chain uses TRBV7-6 and TRBJ1-1, with D unclear. Trimming took off 5 bases at V and 1 base at J, with 20 bases between the two ends. The CDR3 is 17 residues long. Germline V gives CDR1 SGHVS, CDR2 FNYEAQ.

The J gene is TRBJ2-1, the V gene TRBV29-1; no clear D gene. The V gene lost 4 bases and the J gene lost 4 bases, with 20 bases spanning the gap. Per the germline V gene, CDR1 is SQVTM and CDR2 is ANQGSEA. The CDR3 is 16 amino acids. The CDR3 here is CSVVVANRLVYNEQFF. The CDR3 nucleotides are TGCAGCGTTGTGGTGGCGAACCGGTTAGTTTACAATGAGCAGTTCTTC.

The chain recombines TRBV5-4 with TRBJ2-2, with TRBD2 identical over 14 bases. Germline CDR1 is SGHNT and CDR2 is YYREEE (reference sequence). The CDR3 contains 16 residues. Trimming at V came to 3 bases and at J to 6 bases, leaving 4 bases not matched to a gene. The CDR3 coding sequence is TGTGCCAGCAGCTCCCGGACTAGCGGGAGGTCCGGGGAGCTGTTTTTT. It codes for CASSSRTSGRSGELFF.

The chain joins TRBV18 to TRBJ2-7; 9 bases fit TRBD1. This CDR3 region has 13 residues. After removal of 3 bases from V and 5 bases from J, the junction contained 2 bases not matched to a gene. The germline gives CDR1 KGHSH, CDR2 LQKENI. The CDR3 here is CASSPGQGHEQYF. In DNA, the CDR3 is TGTGCCAGCTCACCGGGACAGGGCCACGAGCAGTACTTC.

The chain recombines TRBV2 with TRBJ2-7, with TRBD2 matching 12 bases. This CDR3 has 14 amino acids. V trimming: 6 bases; J trimming: 1 base; junction bases outside the gene matches: 1. Germline CDR1 is SNHLY and CDR2 is FYNNEI. The DNA for the CDR3 is TGTGCCAGCAGCGGACTAGCGGGGTCCTACGAGCAGTACTTC. It encodes CASSGLAGSYEQYF.

The chain links TRBV7-9 to TRBJ2-3; TRBD1 is a possible D gene (6 bases). V was cut by 5 bases and J by 4 bases, with 13 bases left in between. This CDR3 has 14 residues. Germline V gene lookup returns CDR1 SEHNR and CDR2 FQNEAQ (reference sequence). The chain's CDR3 is CASSPSRGADTQYF. As DNA, the CDR3 is TGTGCCAGCAGCCCGTCCAGGGGTGCAGATACGCAGTATTTT.

The chain uses TRBV11-3 and TRBJ2-5; TRBD1 matches 7 bases. This CDR3 has 13 amino acids. J was trimmed by 3 bases and V by 6 bases; bases with no gene match: 4. Germline V lookup: CDR1 SGHNT, CDR2 YENEEA. The CDR3 DNA is TGTGCCAGCAGACGACAGGGCGAAGAGACCCAGTACTTC. Translated: CASRRQGEETQYF. The full variable domain, with the rest looked up from reference TRBV11-3 and TRBJ2-5, is EAGVVQSPRYKIIEKKQPVAFWCNPISGHNTLYWYLQNLGQGPELLIRYENEEAVDDSQLPKDRFSAERLKGVDSTLKIQPAELGDSAVYLCASRRQGEETQYFGPGTRLLVL.

The V call is TRBV11-3, the J call TRBJ2-7, with TRBD2 matching 7 bases. V lost 1 base, J lost 8 bases, and 8 bases stayed unmatched. This CDR3 contains 14 residues. From germline, CDR1 is SGHNT and CDR2 YENEEA. The DNA for the CDR3 is TGTGCCAGCAGCTTAGGGCGGGAGCACGACAAGCAGTACTTC. It encodes CASSLGREHDKQYF.

The rearrangement links TRBV18 to TRBJ2-7; TRBD1 is a possible D gene (5 bases). V shed 2 bases and J shed 2 bases, with 13 bases lying between them. Germline V gene lookup returns CDR1 KGHSH and CDR2 LQKENI. The CDR3 loop spans 15 amino acids. The CDR3: CASSPRTPDPYEQYF. The CDR3 DNA reads as TGTGCCAGCTCACCAAGGACACCCGACCCCTACGAGCAGTACTTC.

The chain couples TRBV28 to TRBJ2-2; a possible D gene is TRBD1 (5 bases). The length of the CDR3 is 13 residues. Trimming cost V 4 bases and J 6 bases, with 9 bases left between them. From germline, CDR1 is MDHEN and CDR2 SYDVKM. The CDR3 nucleotides are TGTGCCAGCAGTTCAGGGCCCTCCGGGGAGCTGTTTTTT. It codes for CASSSGPSGELFF.

The chain combines TRBV20-1 with TRBJ2-1; D is undetermined. V gave up 6 bases and J gave up 7 bases, with 10 bases separating them. The CDR3 has 11 amino acids. From germline, CDR1 is DFQATT and CDR2 SNEGSKA (reference sequence). The CDR3 DNA follows: TGCAGTGCAGTCAAATGGAATGAGCAGTTCTTC. Encoded protein: CSAVKWNEQFF.

The chain recombines TRBV11-1 with TRBJ1-2; D remains ambiguous. This CDR3 spans 12 amino acids. Germline CDR1 and CDR2: SGHAT and FQDESV (reference sequence). The ends were cut back, 4 bases at V and 7 bases at J, with 10 bases in the middle. The CDR3 spells CASSSREIGYTF. The CDR3 DNA reads as TGTGCCAGCAGCTCCCGCGAGATTGGCTACACCTTC.

This clone was seen once. This chain connects TRBV4-1 to TRBJ1-4; D remains unclear. CDR1 MGHRA and CDR2 YSYEKL come from the germline V gene. The CDR3 spans 13 residues. Deletions cut 2 bases from V and 10 bases from J, with 11 bases between. The CDR3 sequence: CASSQWGSGKLFF. CDR3 nucleotides: TGCGCCAGCAGCCAATGGGGATCTGGAAAACTGTTTTTT.

This clone was counted a single time. The CDR3 sequence: CASSQTGNTEAFF. DNA for the CDR3: TGTGCCAGCAGTCAGACAGGGAACACTGAAGCTTTCTTT. The chain carries TRBV9 and TRBJ1-1, with a possible D match to TRBD1 (6 bases). This CDR3 comprises 13 residues. V shed 5 bases and J shed 1 base, with 9 bases lying between them. Germline V lookup: CDR1 SGDLS, CDR2 YYNGEE.

This chain uses TRBV19 with TRBJ1-5, with 7 bases matching TRBD1. Trimming cost V 3 bases and J 5 bases; bases outside gene matches: 4. Germline V CDR1 and CDR2: LNHDA, SQIVND (reference sequence). CDR3 length equals 14 residues. The DNA for the CDR3 is TGTGCCAGTAGTATCTGGACAGGCTATCAGCCCCAGCATTTT. This translates into CASSIWTGYQPQHF.

J is TRBJ2-7 and V is TRBV6-1; D gene uncertain. The CDR3 runs to 13 residues. Per germline, CDR1 MNHNS and CDR2 SASEGT. Trimming removed 1 base at V and 3 bases at J, with 7 bases between. For the CDR3, the DNA is TGTGCCAGCAGTGAAGACCGAAACTACGAGCAGTACTTC. Its translation: CASSEDRNYEQYF.

The chain joins TRBV2 to TRBJ1-5; 10 nucleotides agree with TRBD1. The CDR3 runs to 14 residues. In germline, CDR1 is SNHLY, CDR2 FYNNEI. Trimming at V came to 5 bases and at J to 6 bases, leaving 4 bases not matched to a gene. CDR3 DNA sequence: TGTGCCAGCAGTAGGACAGGGGGTGGTCAGCCCCAGCATTTT. Translated, it gives CASSRTGGGQPQHF. The full variable domain, with the rest looked up from reference TRBV2 and TRBJ1-5, is EPEVTQTPSHQVTQMGQEVILRCVPISNHLYFYWYRQILGQKVEFLVSFYNNEISEKSEIFDDQFSVERPDGSNFTLKIRSTKLEDSAMYFCASSRTGGGQPQHFGDGTRLSIL.

The rearrangement uses TRBV28 and TRBJ2-7; D gene unclear. CDR3 length equals 15 residues. V lost 6 bases, J lost 2 bases, and 17 bases lay in between. Looked up from germline, CDR1 is MDHEN and CDR2 is SYDVKM. CDR3 amino acids: CASSLEGGLTYEQYF. CDR3 nucleotides: TGTGCCAGCAGCTTAGAAGGTGGGTTAACCTACGAGCAGTACTTC.

The rearrangement uses TRBV5-6 and TRBJ1-6; no definite D call. V lost 1 base to trimming and J lost 7 bases, with 12 bases between them. Germline V gene sequence: CDR1 SGHDT, CDR2 YYEEEE. The CDR3 runs to 15 residues. CDR3 sequence reads: CASSLRPEINSPLHF. CDR3 nucleotide sequence: TGTGCCAGCAGCTTGAGGCCCGAAATAAATTCACCCCTCCACTTT.

The chain carries TRBV10-3 and TRBJ2-3, with 11 bases that match TRBD2. The trim removed 5 bases at V and 5 bases at J, leaving 21 bases unmatched. The CDR3 is 20 amino acids. Germline loops: CDR1 ENHRY, CDR2 SYGVKD. In DNA form, the CDR3 reads TGTGCCATCAGTCCCCTGCTACTAGCGGGAGTGAGGCTGGATGGAGATACGCAGTATTTT. It codes for CAISPLLLAGVRLDGDTQYF.

The CDR3 loop reads CASRGRDRGREKLFF. The CDR3 DNA sequence: TGTGCCAGCAGGGGTCGGGACAGGGGGCGTGAAAAACTGTTTTTT. The V gene is TRBV28, the J gene TRBJ1-4; 12 positions match TRBD1. This CDR3 has 15 amino acids. The ends lost 6 bases at V and 7 bases at J; junction bases unmatched: 6. The germline V gene encodes CDR1 MDHEN and CDR2 SYDVKM.

The V gene is TRBV28, the J gene TRBJ2-7; TRBD2 agrees at 7 bases. Trimming cost V 7 bases and J 3 bases; bases outside gene matches: 12. The CDR3 spans 15 residues. Looked up from germline, CDR1 is MDHEN and CDR2 is SYDVKM. CDR3 coding DNA: TGTGCCAGCAATCCGCGTGGGGCGGGAGACTACGAGCAGTACTTC. Protein sequence: CASNPRGAGDYEQYF.

The chain combines TRBV4-1 with TRBJ2-1, with 14 bases matching TRBD2. With V trimmed by 5 bases and J by 2 bases, 8 bases remained unmatched. This CDR3 comprises 18 residues. Germline V gives CDR1 MGHRA, CDR2 YSYEKL. The CDR3: CASSRGWTSGRTYNEQFF. DNA of the CDR3: TGCGCCAGCAGCAGGGGATGGACTAGCGGGAGGACCTACAATGAGCAGTTCTTC.